A single sample gave rise to the 6 T cell receptor beta chains below, sequenced in a study of blood T cell repertoires in COVID-19. TCRdb's table, derived via immunoSEQ multiplex PCR, lists solely in-frame clones and lacks some. Here the sample spans about 70,000 clones, approximately 84% being singletons. Sequenced sample: peripheral blood. The receptors were sampled from a human donor in a cohort sampled during active COVID-19.

The chain uses TRBV12-3 or TRBV12-4 and TRBJ2-1; D possibly corresponds to TRBD1 (6 bases). Trimming pared 2 bases from V and 7 bases from J, leaving 6 bases between. This CDR3 region has 12 residues. The CDR3 region is CASSLQGNEQFF. The CDR3 bases are TGTGCCAGCAGTTTACAGGGGAATGAGCAGTTCTTC.

V and J are TRBV5-1 and TRBJ1-1; D unclear. This CDR3 contains 14 residues. The ends were cut back, 2 bases at V and 0 bases at J, with 8 bases in the middle. CDR1 and CDR2 (germline): SGHRS, YFSETQ. CDR3 residues: CASSLTAMNTEAFF. CDR3 bases: TGCGCCAGCAGCTTAACAGCCATGAACACTGAAGCTTTCTTT.

V gene TRBV4-3 combines with J gene TRBJ1-5; D not resolved. Germline V gene data show CDR1 as LGHNA and CDR2 as YSLEER. The CDR3 extends over 14 amino acids. V lost 1 base and J 7 bases, leaving 11 bases between the germline ends. The CDR3: CASSQGTEAQPQHF. CDR3 bases: TGCGCCAGCAGCCAAGGTACCGAGGCCCAGCCCCAGCATTTT.

The V and J genes are TRBV7-6 and TRBJ2-6; TRBD1 matches at 7 bases. V was pared by 0 bases and J by 0 bases, with 17 bases of the junction left unmatched. This CDR3 spans 22 amino acids. Germline V gene lookup returns CDR1 SGHVS and CDR2 FNYEAQ. For the CDR3, the DNA is TGTGCCAGCAGCTTAGCAGTGCTTCAGGTGGGACAGACCCCCTCTGGGGCCAACGTCCTGACTTTC. Translating gives CASSLAVLQVGQTPSGANVLTF.

J is TRBJ2-7 and V is TRBV29-1; a weak D match, TRBD1 (6 bases). CDR1 SQVTM and CDR2 ANQGSEA come from the germline V gene. The CDR3 length is 11 residues. Trimming pared 4 bases from V and 7 bases from J, leaving 11 bases between. CDR3 coding DNA: TGCAGCGTTGTGGGGGCAGAAGAGCAGTACTTC. It specifies CSVVGAEEQYF.

The gene calls are TRBV19 and TRBJ2-5, with 9 bases lining up with TRBD2. V lost 5 bases to trimming and J lost 5 bases; unmatched junction nucleotides: 9. Germline CDR1 and CDR2: LNHDA and SQIVND (reference sequence). The CDR3 has 15 residues. In DNA, the CDR3 is TGTGCCAGTAGTCGTACTAGCGGGCCGACGGAGACCCAGTACTTC. Translating gives CASSRTSGPTETQYF.